This T cell receptor (beta chain) derives from a study of blood T cell repertoires in COVID-19. Overall study context: Sites across the United States, Italy and Spain contributed samples from acute and convalescent COVID-19. PBMCs, B-cell-depleted T cells, or T cells provided the cDNA or gDNA that made up the material.

This clone was seen ten or more times. Authors' methods: For nucleated cells, counts were estimated from reference gene primer amplification. TCRdb's copy holds only in-frame clones and misses some; the assay was immunoSEQ multiplex PCR. That table gives V, J and clone size, and the DNA gave D and trimming. This repertoire shows 200,000 to 250,000 clones, 84% found once; its top ten account for about 5.1%. Germline V gene lookup returns CDR1 MNHNS and CDR2 SASEGT. The CDR3 sequence is 13 residues long. The ends were cut back, 3 bases at V and 13 bases at J, with 13 bases in the middle. The chain combines TRBV6-1 with TRBJ1-6; D not certain. Specimen: peripheral blood. The sequence was collected from a woman aged 55-70 years who had recovered from COVID-19. Here the CDR3 reads CASSELQNAPLHF. The CDR3 DNA reads as TGTGCCAGCAGTGAGTTACAGAATGCCCCCCTCCACTTT.